One sample yielded the 8 T cell receptor beta chains listed below, sequenced in a study of T cells after yellow fever vaccination. Each CDR3 protein is one row after TCRdb ran MiXCR on the 5' RACE reads. The top ten hold 3% to 3.5% of the sample, which has more than 300,000 distinct CDR3 sequences, around 10% seen once. Specimen: CD4+ T cells sorted from PBMCs, collected 45 days after the yellow fever booster vaccination. The receptors derive from a man younger than 35 who received the YFV17D yellow fever vaccine.

This clonotype was seen repeatedly, ten times or more. An end of the junction does not agree with germline; a read error may underlie this. The rearrangement joins TRBV5-1 to TRBJ2-6; no reliable D call. The CDR3 loop spans 14 amino acids. CDR1 and CDR2 (germline): SGHRS, YFSETQ. In nucleotides, the CDR3 is TGTGCCAGCAGCTTAGGATCTGGGGCCAACGTCCTGACTTTC. This gives the protein CASSLGSGANVLTF. The entire variable domain, with the rest obtained from reference TRBV5-1 and TRBJ2-6, is as follows: KAGVTQTPRYLIKTRGQQVTLSCSPISGHRSVSWYQQTPGQGLQFLFEYFSETQRNKGNFPGRFSGRQFSNSRSEMNVSTLELGDSALYLCASSLGSGANVLTFGAGSRLTVL.

This clonotype turned up a few times. This chain connects TRBV20-1 to TRBJ1-2, with D unclear. The CDR3 is 12 residues long. V was shortened by 0 bases and J by 8 bases, with 10 bases between the two germline ends. The germline CDR1 and CDR2 sequences are DFQATT and SNEGSKA (reference sequence). CDR3 DNA: TGCAGTGCTAGAGATGCCACCAGGGGCTACACCTTC. Translated: CSARDATRGYTF.

This clonotype was counted between two and nine times. The CDR3 DNA is TGTGCCAGCAGTTACGGGGCAGGGAAGGCTGAAGCTTTCTTT. Residues: CASSYGAGKAEAFF. V and J are TRBV6-5 and TRBJ1-1; tentatively, D is TRBD1 (5 bases). Germline V gene sequence: CDR1 MNHEY, CDR2 SVGAGI. This CDR3 comprises 14 residues. V was clipped by 2 bases and J by 6 bases, with 13 bases between them.

The chain links TRBV29-1 to TRBJ1-2; D ambiguous. CDR3 length equals 15 residues. V dropped 2 bases and J dropped 0 bases, with 13 bases sitting between them. Germline V gene sequence: CDR1 SQVTM, CDR2 ANQGSEA. The CDR3 coding sequence is TGCAGCGTTGAATTCCTTATGGCAACTAACTATGGCTACACCTTC. Its protein is CSVEFLMATNYGYTF.

The chain employs TRBV2 and TRBJ2-7; weak D call: TRBD1 (6 bases). CDR1 and CDR2 from the germline V gene are SNHLY and FYNNEI. The CDR3 has 13 amino acids. Deletions cut 9 bases from V and 3 bases from J, with 15 bases between. Here the CDR3 DNA reads TGTGCCAGTAGACAGGCTGCTTACTACGAGCAGTACTTC. Protein: CASRQAAYYEQYF.

The sample holds a few counts of this clonotype. CDR3 DNA sequence: TGTGCCAGCAGCGGGCCGCCGTCGGATACGCAGTATTTT. As protein: CASSGPPSDTQYF. The chain couples TRBV4-2 to TRBJ2-3; unclear D gene. Trimming removed 5 bases from V and 6 bases from J, with 12 bases in between. The germline V gene encodes CDR1 LGHNA and CDR2 YNFKEQ. The CDR3 sequence is 13 residues long.

This clonotype appeared a few times. J is TRBJ2-7 and V is TRBV5-5, with 9 positions matching TRBD1. This CDR3 is built from 15 residues. V lost 4 bases to trimming and J lost 4 bases; unmatched junction nucleotides: 9. CDR1 is SGHKS and CDR2 is YYEKEE in the germline V gene (reference sequence). CDR3 protein: CASSSGQGINYEQYF. The CDR3 DNA reads TGTGCCAGCAGCAGCGGACAGGGGATTAATTACGAGCAGTACTTC.

The chain joins TRBV10-2 to TRBJ2-3; the match to TRBD2 covers 12 bases. The CDR3 covers 17 residues. Per the germline V gene, CDR1 is WSHSY and CDR2 is SAAADI. Trimming cost V 4 bases and J 0 bases; bases outside gene matches: 5. CDR3 sequence reads: CASSGLAGGSSTDTQYF. The CDR3 nucleotides are TGCGCCAGCAGTGGGCTAGCGGGGGGGAGCAGCACAGATACGCAGTATTTT.